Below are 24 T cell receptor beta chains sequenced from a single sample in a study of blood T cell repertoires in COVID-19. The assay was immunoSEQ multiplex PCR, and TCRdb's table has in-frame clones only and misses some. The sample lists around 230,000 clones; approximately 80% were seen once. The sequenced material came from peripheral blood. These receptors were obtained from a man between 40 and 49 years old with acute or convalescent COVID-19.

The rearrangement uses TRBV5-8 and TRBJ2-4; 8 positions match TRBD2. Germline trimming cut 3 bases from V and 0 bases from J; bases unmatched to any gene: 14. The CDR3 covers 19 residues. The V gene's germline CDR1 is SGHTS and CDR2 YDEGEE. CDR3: CASSSMRAGVGIAKNIQYF. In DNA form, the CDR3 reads TGTGCCAGCAGCTCGATGCGAGCGGGAGTGGGGATAGCCAAAAACATTCAGTACTTC.

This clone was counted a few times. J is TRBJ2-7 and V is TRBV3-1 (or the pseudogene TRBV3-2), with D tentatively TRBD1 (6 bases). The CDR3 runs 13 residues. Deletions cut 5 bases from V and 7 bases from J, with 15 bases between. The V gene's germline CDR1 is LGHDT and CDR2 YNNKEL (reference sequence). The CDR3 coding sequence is TGTGCCAGCAGCAACCGGGACAATGGAGAGCAGTACTTC. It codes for CASSNRDNGEQYF.

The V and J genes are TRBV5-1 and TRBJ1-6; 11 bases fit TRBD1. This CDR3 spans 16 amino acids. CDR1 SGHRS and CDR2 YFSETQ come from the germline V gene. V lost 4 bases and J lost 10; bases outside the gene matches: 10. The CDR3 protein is CASSLLPGQGESPLHF. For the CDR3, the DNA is TGCGCCAGCAGCCTCCTTCCGGGACAGGGGGAATCACCCCTCCACTTT.

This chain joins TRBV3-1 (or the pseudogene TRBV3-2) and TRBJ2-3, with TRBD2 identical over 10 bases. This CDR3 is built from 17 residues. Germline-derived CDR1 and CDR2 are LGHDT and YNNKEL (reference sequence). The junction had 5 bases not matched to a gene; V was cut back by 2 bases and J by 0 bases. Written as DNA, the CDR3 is TGTGCCAGCAGCCAAAAACTAGCGGGACGTAGCACAGATACGCAGTATTTT. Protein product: CASSQKLAGRSTDTQYF.

The CDR3 reads CASSSRDYSYEQYF. Written as DNA, the CDR3 is TGTGCCAGTAGCAGCCGGGACTACTCCTACGAGCAGTACTTC. V gene TRBV19 combines with J gene TRBJ2-7; TRBD2 aligns across 7 bases. Germline lookup yields CDR1 LNHDA and CDR2 SQIVND (reference sequence). J gave up 0 bases and V 6 bases, and 5 bases lay outside the gene matches. CDR3 length: 14 amino acids.

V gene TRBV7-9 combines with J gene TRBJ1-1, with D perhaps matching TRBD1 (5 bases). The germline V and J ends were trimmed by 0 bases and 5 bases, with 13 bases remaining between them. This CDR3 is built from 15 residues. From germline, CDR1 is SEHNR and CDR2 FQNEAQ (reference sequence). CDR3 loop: CASSLARIRDTEAFF. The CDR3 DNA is TGTGCCAGCAGCTTAGCGAGGATCAGGGATACTGAAGCTTTCTTT.

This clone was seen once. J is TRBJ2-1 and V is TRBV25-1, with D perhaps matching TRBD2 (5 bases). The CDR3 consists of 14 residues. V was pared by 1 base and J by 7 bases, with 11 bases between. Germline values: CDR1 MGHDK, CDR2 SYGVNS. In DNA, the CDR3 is TGTGCCAGCAGTGAATTAATCACGGGGAATGAGCAGTTCTTC. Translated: CASSELITGNEQFF.

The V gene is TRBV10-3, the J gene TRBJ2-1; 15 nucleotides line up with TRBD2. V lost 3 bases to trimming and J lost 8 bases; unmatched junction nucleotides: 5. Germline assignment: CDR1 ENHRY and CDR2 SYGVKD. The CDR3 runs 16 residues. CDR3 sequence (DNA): TGTGCCATCAGTGATAGGACTAGCGGGAGGGGTGATGAGCAGTTCTTC. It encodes CAISDRTSGRGDEQFF.

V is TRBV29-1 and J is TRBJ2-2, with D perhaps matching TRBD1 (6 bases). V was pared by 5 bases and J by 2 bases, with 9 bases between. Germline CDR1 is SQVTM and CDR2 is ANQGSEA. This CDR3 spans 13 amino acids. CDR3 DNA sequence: TGCAGCGTTCGGACAGAAAACACCGGGGAGCTGTTTTTT. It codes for CSVRTENTGELFF.

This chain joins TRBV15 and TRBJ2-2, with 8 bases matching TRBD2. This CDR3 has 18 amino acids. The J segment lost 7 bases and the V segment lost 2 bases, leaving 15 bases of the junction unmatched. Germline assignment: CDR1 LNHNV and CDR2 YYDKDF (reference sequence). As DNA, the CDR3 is TGTGCCACCAGCAGAATCCCCCCCCAGCGGGAGCGGAGCGGGGAGCTGTTTTTT. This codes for CATSRIPPQRERSGELFF.

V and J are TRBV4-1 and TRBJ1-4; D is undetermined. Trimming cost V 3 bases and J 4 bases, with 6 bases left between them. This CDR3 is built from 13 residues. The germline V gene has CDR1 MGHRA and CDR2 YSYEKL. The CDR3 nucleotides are TGCGCCAGCAGCCACAGAAGTAATGAAAAACTGTTTTTT. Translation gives CASSHRSNEKLFF.

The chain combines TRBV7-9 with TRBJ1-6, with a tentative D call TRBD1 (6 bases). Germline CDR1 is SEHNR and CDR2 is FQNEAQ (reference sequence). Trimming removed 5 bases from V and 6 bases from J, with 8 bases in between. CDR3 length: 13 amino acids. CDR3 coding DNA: TGTGCCAGCAGCACGGACAGTAATTCACCCCTCCACTTT. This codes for CASSTDSNSPLHF. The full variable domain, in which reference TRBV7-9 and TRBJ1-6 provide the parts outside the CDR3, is DTGVSQNPRHKITKRGQNVTFRCDPISEHNRLYWYRQTLGQGPEFLTYFQNEAQLEKSRLLSDRFSAERPKGSFSTLEIQRTEQGDSAMYLCASSTDSNSPLHFGNGTRLTVT.

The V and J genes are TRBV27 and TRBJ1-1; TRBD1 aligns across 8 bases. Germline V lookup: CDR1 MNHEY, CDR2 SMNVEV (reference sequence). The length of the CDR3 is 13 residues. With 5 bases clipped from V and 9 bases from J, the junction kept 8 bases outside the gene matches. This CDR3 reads CASSPGTGFQAFF. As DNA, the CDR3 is TGTGCCAGCAGTCCCGGGACAGGATTTCAAGCTTTCTTT.

The CDR3 nucleotides read TGTGCCAGCTCACCGGGACACCTAAGCTCTGGAAACACCATATATTTT. Its protein product is CASSPGHLSSGNTIYF. The chain is built from TRBV18 and TRBJ1-3; possibly TRBD1 for D (6 bases). The V gene lost 3 bases and the J gene lost 0 bases, with 12 bases spanning the gap. The germline CDR1 and CDR2 sequences are KGHSH and LQKENI. This CDR3 has 16 residues.

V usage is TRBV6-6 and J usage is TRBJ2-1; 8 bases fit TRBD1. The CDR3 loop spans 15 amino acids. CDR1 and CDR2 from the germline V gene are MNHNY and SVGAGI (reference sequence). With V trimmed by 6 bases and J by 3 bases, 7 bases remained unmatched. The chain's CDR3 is CASSRSGQGYNEQFF. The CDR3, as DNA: TGTGCCAGCAGCCGCTCCGGACAGGGCTACAATGAGCAGTTCTTC.

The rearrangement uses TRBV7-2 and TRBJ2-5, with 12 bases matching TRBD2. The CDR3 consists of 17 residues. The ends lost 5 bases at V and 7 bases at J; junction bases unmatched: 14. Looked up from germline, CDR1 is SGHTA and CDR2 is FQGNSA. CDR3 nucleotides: TGTGCCAGCAGCCCCCGGACTAGCGGGGCGCCCTGGGGGACCCAGTACTTC. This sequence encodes CASSPRTSGAPWGTQYF.

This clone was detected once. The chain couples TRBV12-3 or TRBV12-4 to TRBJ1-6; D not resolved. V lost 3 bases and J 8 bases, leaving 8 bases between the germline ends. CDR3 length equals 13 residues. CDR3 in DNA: TGTGCCAGCAGTTTTCTCCGTGATTCACCCCTCCACTTT. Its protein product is CASSFLRDSPLHF.

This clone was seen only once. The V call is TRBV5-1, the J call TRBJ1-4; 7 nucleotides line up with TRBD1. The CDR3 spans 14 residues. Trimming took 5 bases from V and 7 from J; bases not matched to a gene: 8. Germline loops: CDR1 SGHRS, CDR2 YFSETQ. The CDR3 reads CASRVRDSSEKLFF. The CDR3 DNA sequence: TGCGCCAGCAGAGTCCGGGACAGTTCTGAAAAACTGTTTTTT.

The CDR3 loop is CASSLVAGDIDGYTF. In nucleotides, the CDR3 is TGCGCCAGCAGCTTGGTCGCAGGGGATATCGATGGCTACACCTTC. This chain joins TRBV5-1 and TRBJ1-2, with D perhaps TRBD1 (6 bases). The CDR3 extends over 15 amino acids. V was clipped by 0 bases and J by 6 bases, with 15 bases between them. CDR1 is SGHRS and CDR2 is YFSETQ in the germline V gene.

The CDR3 nucleotides are TGTGCCATCAGGGAGGGCCGTGGCATTCAGTACTTC. Translated: CAIREGRGIQYF. V and J are TRBV10-3 and TRBJ2-4, with D possibly matching TRBD2 (6 bases). Germline-derived CDR1 and CDR2 are ENHRY and SYGVKD. The V and J ends lost 6 bases and 9 bases respectively, with 12 bases between them. This CDR3 region has 12 residues.

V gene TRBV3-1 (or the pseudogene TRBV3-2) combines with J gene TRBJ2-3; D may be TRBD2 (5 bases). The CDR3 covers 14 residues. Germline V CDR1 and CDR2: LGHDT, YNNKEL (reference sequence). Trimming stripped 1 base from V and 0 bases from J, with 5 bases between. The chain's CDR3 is CASSQGLSTDTQYF. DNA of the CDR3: TGTGCCAGCAGCCAAGGACTAAGCACAGATACGCAGTATTTT.

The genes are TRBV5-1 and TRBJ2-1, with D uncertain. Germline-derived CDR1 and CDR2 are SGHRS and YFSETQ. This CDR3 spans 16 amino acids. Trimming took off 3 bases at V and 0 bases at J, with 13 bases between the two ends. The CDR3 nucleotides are TGCGCCAGCAGCTGGAGAGCAGCGAGCTCCTACAATGAGCAGTTCTTC. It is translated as CASSWRAASSYNEQFF.

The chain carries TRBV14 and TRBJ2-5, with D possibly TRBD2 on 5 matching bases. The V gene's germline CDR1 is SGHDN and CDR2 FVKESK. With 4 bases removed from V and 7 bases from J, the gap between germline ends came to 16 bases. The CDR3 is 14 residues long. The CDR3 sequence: CASSLGEGIRTQYF. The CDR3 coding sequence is TGTGCCAGCAGCCTCGGCGAGGGTATAAGGACCCAGTACTTC.

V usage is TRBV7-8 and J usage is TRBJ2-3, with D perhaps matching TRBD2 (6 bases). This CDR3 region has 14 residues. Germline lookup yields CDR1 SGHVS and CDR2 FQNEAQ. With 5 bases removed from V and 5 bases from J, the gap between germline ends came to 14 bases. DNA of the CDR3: TGTGCCAGCAGCGCGGGGACGGCTCAAGATACGCAGTATTTT. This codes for CASSAGTAQDTQYF.